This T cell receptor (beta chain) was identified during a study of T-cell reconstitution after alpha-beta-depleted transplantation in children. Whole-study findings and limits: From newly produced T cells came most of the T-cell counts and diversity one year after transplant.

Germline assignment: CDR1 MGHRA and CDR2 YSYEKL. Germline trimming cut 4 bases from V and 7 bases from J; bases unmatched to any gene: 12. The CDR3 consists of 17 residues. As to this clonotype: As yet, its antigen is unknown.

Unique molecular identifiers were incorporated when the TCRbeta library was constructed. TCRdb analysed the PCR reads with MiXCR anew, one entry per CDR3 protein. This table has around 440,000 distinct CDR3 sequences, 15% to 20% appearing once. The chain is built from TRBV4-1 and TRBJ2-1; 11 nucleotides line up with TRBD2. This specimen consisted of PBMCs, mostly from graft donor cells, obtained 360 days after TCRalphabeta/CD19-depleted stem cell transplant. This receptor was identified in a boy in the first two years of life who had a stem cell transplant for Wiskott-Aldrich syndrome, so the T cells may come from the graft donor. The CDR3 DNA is TGCGCCAGCAGCCCCCGAGCTAGCGGGGGGAATGGGAATGAGCAGTTCTTC. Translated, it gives CASSPRASGGNGNEQFF.